The present T cell receptor beta chain was sequenced within a study of blood T cell repertoires in COVID-19. Study-wide context: Samples came from the United States, Italy and Spain, spanning acute and convalescent COVID-19. T cells, B-cell-depleted T cells, or PBMCs supplied cDNA or gDNA.

V lost 6 bases and J 4 bases, leaving 15 bases between the germline ends. Germline V gene lookup returns CDR1 KGHDR and CDR2 SFDVKD. This CDR3 has 15 amino acids. Original methodology: Estimates of nucleated cell counts were drawn from the amplification of reference gene primers. TCRdb's table, derived via immunoSEQ multiplex PCR, lists solely in-frame clones and lacks some. The V and J calls and clone size are taken from that table; D and trimming were inferred from the DNA. This sample carries 130,000 to 150,000 clones, 70% to 90% of them seen once, and the ten largest clones take 2.6%. This TCR was recovered from a human donor with acute or convalescent COVID-19. The donor label of this sample is uncertain. The sequenced sample was peripheral blood. The rearrangement joins TRBV24-1 to TRBJ1-5; tentatively, D is TRBD1 (5 bases). The CDR3 bases are TGTGCCACCAGTCGGCCGGGGGGAGGGAATCAGCCCCAGCATTTT. Its protein product is CATSRPGGGNQPQHF.